This T cell receptor beta chain derives from a study of T cells after yellow fever vaccination. Study-level background: The authors prepared low-cell-number fractions using SMART-Seq v4 Ultra Low Input.

Study-level points and caveats: The bulk population could contribute abundant contaminating clonotypes to FACS-sorted repertoires. A small proportion of clonotypes was detected in both the CD4 and CD8 compartments.

This CDR3 comprises 13 residues. Trimming removed 8 bases from V and 0 bases from J, with 10 bases in between. Per the germline V gene, CDR1 is MNHNS and CDR2 is SASEGT. TCRdb itself ran the 5' RACE reads through MiXCR, one entry per CDR3 protein. In the table there are approximately 580,000 distinct CDR3 sequences, around 16% of which are singletons. About this clonotype itself: Its antigen is currently unknown.

V gene TRBV6-1 combines with J gene TRBJ1-1; D is unclear. The specimen was PBMCs, collected 5 to 6 days after the first yellow fever vaccination. The receptor comes from a man younger than 35 who received the YFV17D yellow fever vaccine. The CDR3 loop reads CASASGMNTEAFF. CDR3 nucleotide sequence: TGTGCCAGCGCCTCGGGGATGAACACTGAAGCTTTCTTT.